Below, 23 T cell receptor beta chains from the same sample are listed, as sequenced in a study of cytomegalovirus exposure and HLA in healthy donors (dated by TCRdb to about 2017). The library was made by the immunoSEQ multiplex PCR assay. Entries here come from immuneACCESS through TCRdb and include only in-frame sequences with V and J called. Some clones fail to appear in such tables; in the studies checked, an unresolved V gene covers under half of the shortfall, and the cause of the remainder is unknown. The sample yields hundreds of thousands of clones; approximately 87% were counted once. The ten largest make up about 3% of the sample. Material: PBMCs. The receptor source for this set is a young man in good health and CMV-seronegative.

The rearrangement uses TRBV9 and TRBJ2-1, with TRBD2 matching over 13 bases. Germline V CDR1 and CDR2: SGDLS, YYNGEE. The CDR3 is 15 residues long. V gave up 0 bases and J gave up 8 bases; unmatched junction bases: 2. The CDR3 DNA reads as TGTGCCAGCAGCGTAGAAGGACTAGCGGGAGATGAGCAGTTCTTC. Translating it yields CASSVEGLAGDEQFF.

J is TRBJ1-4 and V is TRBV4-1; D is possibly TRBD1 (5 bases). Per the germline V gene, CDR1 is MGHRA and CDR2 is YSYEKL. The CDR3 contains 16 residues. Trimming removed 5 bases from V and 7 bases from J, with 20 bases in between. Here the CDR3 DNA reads TGCGCCAGCAGCTGGAGGGGCGAAATAGGAATTGAAAAACTGTTTTTT. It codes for CASSWRGEIGIEKLFF.

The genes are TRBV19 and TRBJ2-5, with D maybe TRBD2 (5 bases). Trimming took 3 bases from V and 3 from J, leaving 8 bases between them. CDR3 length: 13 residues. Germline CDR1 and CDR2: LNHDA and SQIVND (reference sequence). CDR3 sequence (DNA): TGTGCCAGTAGTATGACGGGGAAAGAGACCCAGTACTTC. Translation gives CASSMTGKETQYF.

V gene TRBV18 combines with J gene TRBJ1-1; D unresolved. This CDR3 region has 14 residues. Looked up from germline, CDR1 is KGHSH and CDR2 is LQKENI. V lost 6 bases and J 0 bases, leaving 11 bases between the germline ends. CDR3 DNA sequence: TGTGCCAGCTCCCCTGACCTAGTGAACACTGAAGCTTTCTTT. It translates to CASSPDLVNTEAFF.

The CDR3 DNA is TGTGCCAGCAGCTTCCTGACAGGGACTGGCTACACCTTC. It specifies CASSFLTGTGYTF. The chain links TRBV12-1 to TRBJ1-2; TRBD1 is the table's D call and was not checked against the DNA. TRBV12-1 is classified as a pseudogene. The CDR3 is 13 amino acids.

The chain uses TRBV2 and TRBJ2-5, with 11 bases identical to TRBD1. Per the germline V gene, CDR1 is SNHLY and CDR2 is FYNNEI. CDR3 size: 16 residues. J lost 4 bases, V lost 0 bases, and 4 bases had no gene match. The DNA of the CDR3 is TGTGCCAGCAGTGAAGCGAGGGACAGGGGGAGAGAGACCCAGTACTTC. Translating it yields CASSEARDRGRETQYF.

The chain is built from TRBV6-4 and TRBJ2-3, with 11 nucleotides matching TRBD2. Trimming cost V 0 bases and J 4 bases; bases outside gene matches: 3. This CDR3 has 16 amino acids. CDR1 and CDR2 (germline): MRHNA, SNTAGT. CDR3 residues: CASSDSISGGADTQYF. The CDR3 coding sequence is TGTGCCAGCAGTGACTCGATTAGCGGGGGGGCAGATACGCAGTATTTT.

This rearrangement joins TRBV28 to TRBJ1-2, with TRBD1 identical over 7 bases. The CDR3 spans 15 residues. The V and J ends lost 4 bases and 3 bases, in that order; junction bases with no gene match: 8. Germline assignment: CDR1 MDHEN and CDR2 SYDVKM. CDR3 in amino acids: CASSSSGQTYYGYTF. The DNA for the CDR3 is TGTGCCAGCAGTTCGTCGGGACAGACCTACTATGGCTACACCTTC.

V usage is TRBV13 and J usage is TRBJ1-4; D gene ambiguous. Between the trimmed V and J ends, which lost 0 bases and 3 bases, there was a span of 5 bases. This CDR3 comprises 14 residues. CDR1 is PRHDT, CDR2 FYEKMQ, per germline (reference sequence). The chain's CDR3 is CASSLGQPNEKLFF. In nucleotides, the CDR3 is TGTGCCAGCAGCTTAGGACAGCCTAATGAAAAACTGTTTTTT.

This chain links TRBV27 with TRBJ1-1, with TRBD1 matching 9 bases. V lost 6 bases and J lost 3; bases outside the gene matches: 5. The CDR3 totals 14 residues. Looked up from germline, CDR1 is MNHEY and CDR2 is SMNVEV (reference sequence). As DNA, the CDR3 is TGTGCCAGCAGACCGACAGGGGGGTACACTGAAGCTTTCTTT. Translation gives CASRPTGGYTEAFF.

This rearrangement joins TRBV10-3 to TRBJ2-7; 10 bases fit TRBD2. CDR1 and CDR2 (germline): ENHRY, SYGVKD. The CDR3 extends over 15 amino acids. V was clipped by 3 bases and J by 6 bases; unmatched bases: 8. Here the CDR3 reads CAISEPSGSHPEQYF. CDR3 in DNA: TGTGCCATCAGTGAACCTAGCGGGAGTCACCCCGAGCAGTACTTC.

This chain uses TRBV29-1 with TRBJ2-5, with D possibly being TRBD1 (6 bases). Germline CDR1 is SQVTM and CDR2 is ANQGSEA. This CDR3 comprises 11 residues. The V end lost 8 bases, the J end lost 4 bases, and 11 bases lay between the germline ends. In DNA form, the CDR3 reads TGCAGCATCCTAGGGGGAGAGACCCAGTACTTC. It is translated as CSILGGETQYF. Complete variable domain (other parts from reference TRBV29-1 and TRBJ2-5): SAVISQKPSRDICQRGTSLTIQCQVDSQVTMMFWYRQQPGQSLTLIATANQGSEATYESGFVIDKFPISRPNLTFSTLTVSNMSPEDSSIYLCSILGGETQYFGPGTRLLVL.

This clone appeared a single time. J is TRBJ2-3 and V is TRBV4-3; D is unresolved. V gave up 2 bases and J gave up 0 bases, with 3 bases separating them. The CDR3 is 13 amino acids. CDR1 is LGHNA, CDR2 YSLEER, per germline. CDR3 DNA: TGCGCCAGCAGCCAATCTAGCACAGATACGCAGTATTTT. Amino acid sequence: CASSQSSTDTQYF.

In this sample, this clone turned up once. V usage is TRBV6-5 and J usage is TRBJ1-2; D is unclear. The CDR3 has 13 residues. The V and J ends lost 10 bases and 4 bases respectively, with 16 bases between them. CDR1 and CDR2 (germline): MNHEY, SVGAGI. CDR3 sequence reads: CATHLGLSYGYTF. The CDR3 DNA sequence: TGTGCCACCCACCTCGGACTCAGCTATGGCTACACCTTC.

CDR3 nucleotide sequence: TGTGCCAGCAGTTTGTCCAGGGGCGAGCAGTACTTC. Translation gives CASSLSRGEQYF. J is TRBJ2-7 and V is TRBV27, with D possibly matching TRBD1 (6 bases). CDR1 is MNHEY and CDR2 is SMNVEV in the germline V gene (reference sequence). The V end lost 3 bases, the J end lost 6 bases, and 9 bases lay between the germline ends. This CDR3 is built from 12 residues.

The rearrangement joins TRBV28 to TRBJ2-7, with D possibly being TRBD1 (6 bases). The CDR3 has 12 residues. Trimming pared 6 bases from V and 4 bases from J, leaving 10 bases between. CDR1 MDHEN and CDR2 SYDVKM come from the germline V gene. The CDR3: CASRTGSYEQYF. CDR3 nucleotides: TGTGCCAGCAGGACAGGTAGTTACGAGCAGTACTTC.

CDR3 coding DNA: TGTGCCAGCAAACAGGGGCTGGGCGGGTACGAGCAGTACTTC. As protein: CASKQGLGGYEQYF. The V and J genes are TRBV5-5 and TRBJ2-7, with 7 nucleotides matching TRBD1. The CDR3 has 14 amino acids. V lost 6 bases to trimming and J lost 4 bases; unmatched junction nucleotides: 10. Germline V gives CDR1 SGHKS, CDR2 YYEKEE (reference sequence).

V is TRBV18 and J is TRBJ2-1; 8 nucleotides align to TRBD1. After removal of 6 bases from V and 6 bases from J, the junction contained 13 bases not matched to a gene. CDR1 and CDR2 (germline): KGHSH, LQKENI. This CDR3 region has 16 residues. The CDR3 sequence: CASSRATGDLSNEQFF. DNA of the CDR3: TGTGCCAGCTCGCGGGCGACAGGGGATTTAAGCAATGAGCAGTTCTTC.

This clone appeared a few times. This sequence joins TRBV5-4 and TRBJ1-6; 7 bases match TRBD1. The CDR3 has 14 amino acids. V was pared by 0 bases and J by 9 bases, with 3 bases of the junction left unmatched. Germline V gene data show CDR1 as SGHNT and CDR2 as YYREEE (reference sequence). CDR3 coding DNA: TGTGCCAGCAGCTTGGGACAGGGACCTTCACCCCTCCACTTT. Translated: CASSLGQGPSPLHF.

CDR3 amino acids: CASSLGATGELFF. The CDR3 DNA reads as TGTGCCAGCAGTTTAGGGGCCACCGGGGAGCTGTTTTTT. This sequence joins TRBV28 and TRBJ2-2, with D possibly TRBD1 on 5 matching bases. Germline V gene sequence: CDR1 MDHEN, CDR2 SYDVKM. V was trimmed by 2 bases and J by 4 bases, leaving 5 bases between them. The CDR3 covers 13 residues.

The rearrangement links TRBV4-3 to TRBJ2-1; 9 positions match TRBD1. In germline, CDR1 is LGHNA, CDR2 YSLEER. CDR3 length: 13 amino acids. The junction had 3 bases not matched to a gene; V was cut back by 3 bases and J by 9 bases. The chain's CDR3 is CASSQGQGGEQFF. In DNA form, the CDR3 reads TGCGCCAGCAGCCAGGGACAGGGAGGTGAGCAGTTCTTC.

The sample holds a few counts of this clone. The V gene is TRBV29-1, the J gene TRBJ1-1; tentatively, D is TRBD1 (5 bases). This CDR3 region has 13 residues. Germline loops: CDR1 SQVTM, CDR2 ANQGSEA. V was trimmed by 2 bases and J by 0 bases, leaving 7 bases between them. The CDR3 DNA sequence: TGCAGCGTTGAACACAGGCTGAACACTGAAGCTTTCTTT. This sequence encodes CSVEHRLNTEAFF. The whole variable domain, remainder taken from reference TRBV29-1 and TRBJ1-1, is SAVISQKPSRDICQRGTSLTIQCQVDSQVTMMFWYRQQPGQSLTLIATANQGSEATYESGFVIDKFPISRPNLTFSTLTVSNMSPEDSSIYLCSVEHRLNTEAFFGQGTRLTVV.

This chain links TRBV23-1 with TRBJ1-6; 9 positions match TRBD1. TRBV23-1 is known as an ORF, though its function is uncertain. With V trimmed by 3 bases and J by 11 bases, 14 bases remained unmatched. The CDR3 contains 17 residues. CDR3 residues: CASSHEQGAASRTPLHF. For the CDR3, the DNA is TGCGCCAGCAGTCACGAACAGGGGGCGGCAAGTCGAACACCCCTCCACTTT.